The entry below describes one TCR beta chain. The antigen remains undetermined. Produced via immunoSEQ multiplex PCR; TCRdb's table is partial and in-frame only. Of 25,000 to 35,000 clones in the sample, about 73% were seen once. CD4+ T cells specific for antigen were expanded with viral peptide pools by the ViraFEST assay before sequencing. CD4+ T cells were isolated after around 10 days of culture. The vaccine given was either BNT162b2 or mRNA-1273, in two doses. This sample was included in a study of vaccination effects on CD4 cells after COVID-19. Study information: Median timing of post-vaccine samples was 72 days after the second dose.

This CDR3 has 19 residues. Study-level findings and limits: In the late period after vaccination, infection- and vaccine-induced clones contracted markedly.

This sample comprised CD4+ T cells from PBMCs cultured with HCoV-OC43 spike peptides, obtained after COVID-19 vaccination. Stated subset: HCoV-OC43 spike overlapping peptide pool stimulation. V usage is TRBV21-1 and J usage is TRBJ2-7; the DNA was not compared with TRBD2, the D call given in the table. TRBV21-1 is a listed pseudogene. This clonotype originated in a human donor who received a COVID-19 vaccine. The DNA for the CDR3 is TGTGCCAGCAGCAATAACCTTTTCTCGGGAGGGCCTATCGTTCGTGAGCAGTACTTC. As protein: CASSNNLFSGGPIVREQYF.